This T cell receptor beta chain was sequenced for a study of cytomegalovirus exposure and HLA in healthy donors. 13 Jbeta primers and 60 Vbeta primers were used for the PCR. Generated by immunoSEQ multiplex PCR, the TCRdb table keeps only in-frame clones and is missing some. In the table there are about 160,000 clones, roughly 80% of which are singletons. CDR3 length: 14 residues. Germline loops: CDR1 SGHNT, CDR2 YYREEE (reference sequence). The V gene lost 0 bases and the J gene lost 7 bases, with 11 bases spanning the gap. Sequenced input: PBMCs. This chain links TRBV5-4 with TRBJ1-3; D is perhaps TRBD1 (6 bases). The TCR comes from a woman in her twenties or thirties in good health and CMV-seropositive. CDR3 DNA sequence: TGTGCCAGCAGCTTGGGGACAGCAGGGAACACCATATATTTT. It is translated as CASSLGTAGNTIYF.